One sample yielded the 10 T cell receptor beta chains listed below, sequenced in a study of cytomegalovirus exposure and HLA in healthy donors. PCR was performed using 60 Vbeta and 13 Jbeta primers. The repertoire was sequenced with immunoSEQ multiplex PCR; TCRdb's copy has only in-frame clones and lacks some. The repertoire holds about 130,000 clones, with roughly 80% as singletons. Sample: PBMCs. Receptors were obtained from a man in his late teens or twenties in good health and CMV-seropositive.

The rearrangement uses TRBV11-2 and TRBJ2-7; D remains unclear. Trimming cost V 1 base and J 7 bases, with 14 bases left between them. The CDR3 consists of 14 residues. Germline CDR1 reads SGHAT; CDR2 reads FQNNGV. DNA for the CDR3: TGTGCCAGCAGCTTAGGCCGGGTCTACGAAGAGCAGTACTTC. It is translated as CASSLGRVYEEQYF.

The gene calls are TRBV6-6 and TRBJ2-7; maybe TRBD1 (5 bases). Trimming cost V 0 bases and J 3 bases, with 9 bases left between them. The CDR3 is 14 amino acids. Per the germline V gene, CDR1 is MNHNY and CDR2 is SVGAGI (reference sequence). The CDR3 reads CASSYSTAIYEQYF. CDR3 in DNA: TGTGCCAGCAGTTACTCGACAGCAATCTACGAGCAGTACTTC.

The V gene is TRBV30, the J gene TRBJ1-4, with D hard to call. Germline V gene data show CDR1 as GTSNPN and CDR2 as SVGIG (reference sequence). With 1 base removed from V and 8 bases from J, the gap between germline ends came to 17 bases. This CDR3 comprises 15 residues. The CDR3 reads CAWSGNEGSGEKLFF. As DNA, the CDR3 is TGTGCCTGGAGTGGTAACGAGGGAAGTGGGGAAAAACTGTTTTTT.

The rearrangement uses TRBV7-9 and TRBJ1-1; D gene unclear. The length of the CDR3 is 15 residues. V dropped 3 bases and J dropped 2 bases, with 13 bases sitting between them. Germline CDR1 and CDR2: SEHNR and FQNEAQ (reference sequence). CDR3 protein: CASSFSRGGNTEAFF. The DNA of the CDR3 is TGTGCCAGCAGCTTTAGTCGGGGAGGAAACACTGAAGCTTTCTTT.

The chain recombines TRBV18 with TRBJ1-1, with D tentatively TRBD1 (6 bases). Looked up from germline, CDR1 is KGHSH and CDR2 is LQKENI. This CDR3 is 15 amino acids long. With 2 bases removed from V and 1 base from J, the gap between germline ends came to 11 bases. The CDR3 spells CASSPWVTGNTEAFF. The CDR3 DNA reads as TGTGCCAGCTCACCATGGGTGACAGGGAACACTGAAGCTTTCTTT.

The J gene is TRBJ2-3, the V gene TRBV7-6; TRBD2 might be the D (6 bases). Germline V gene data show CDR1 as SGHVS and CDR2 as FNYEAQ. This CDR3 contains 16 residues. With 7 bases removed from V and 6 bases from J, the gap between germline ends came to 23 bases. The chain's CDR3 is CASTSLGLSAGDTQYF. CDR3 nucleotides: TGTGCCAGCACCTCTTTGGGACTGTCAGCAGGGGATACGCAGTATTTT.

This clone was found once. The chain links TRBV18 to TRBJ2-2; the D gene is possibly TRBD2 (5 bases). V was pared by 3 bases and J by 4 bases, with 6 bases between. From germline, CDR1 is KGHSH and CDR2 LQKENI. This CDR3 has 13 residues. CDR3 loop: CASSPAGTGELFF. The DNA of the CDR3 is TGTGCCAGCTCACCGGCGGGCACCGGGGAGCTGTTTTTT.

About this clone itself: Germline is not matched at one junction end, which may reflect a read error. The chain uses TRBV5-1 and TRBJ1-4; 9 bases are a match to TRBD1. Germline loops: CDR1 SGHRS, CDR2 YFSETQ. CDR3 length equals 16 residues. CDR3 in DNA: TGCGCCGGCAGCTTGGGGACAGGGAGGCATAATGAAAAACTGTTTTTT. Protein: CAGSLGTGRHNEKLFF.

The V gene is TRBV11-2, the J gene TRBJ2-1; 7 positions match TRBD1. Germline assignment: CDR1 SGHAT and CDR2 FQNNGV. CDR3 length: 15 amino acids. Trimming cost V 5 bases and J 7 bases; bases outside gene matches: 11. The CDR3 nucleotides read TGTGCCAGCAGCCATCGACAGGGAAGTAAGAATGAGCAGTTCTTC. The encoded protein is CASSHRQGSKNEQFF.

The chain is built from TRBV7-2 and TRBJ2-3, with TRBD1 as a possible D gene (5 bases). CDR3 length equals 14 residues. V lost 5 bases, J lost 2 bases, and 11 bases lay in between. In germline, CDR1 is SGHTA, CDR2 FQGNSA. CDR3 sequence (DNA): TGTGCCAGCAGCCCCGACAGTTACACAGATACGCAGTATTTT. Translation: CASSPDSYTDTQYF.